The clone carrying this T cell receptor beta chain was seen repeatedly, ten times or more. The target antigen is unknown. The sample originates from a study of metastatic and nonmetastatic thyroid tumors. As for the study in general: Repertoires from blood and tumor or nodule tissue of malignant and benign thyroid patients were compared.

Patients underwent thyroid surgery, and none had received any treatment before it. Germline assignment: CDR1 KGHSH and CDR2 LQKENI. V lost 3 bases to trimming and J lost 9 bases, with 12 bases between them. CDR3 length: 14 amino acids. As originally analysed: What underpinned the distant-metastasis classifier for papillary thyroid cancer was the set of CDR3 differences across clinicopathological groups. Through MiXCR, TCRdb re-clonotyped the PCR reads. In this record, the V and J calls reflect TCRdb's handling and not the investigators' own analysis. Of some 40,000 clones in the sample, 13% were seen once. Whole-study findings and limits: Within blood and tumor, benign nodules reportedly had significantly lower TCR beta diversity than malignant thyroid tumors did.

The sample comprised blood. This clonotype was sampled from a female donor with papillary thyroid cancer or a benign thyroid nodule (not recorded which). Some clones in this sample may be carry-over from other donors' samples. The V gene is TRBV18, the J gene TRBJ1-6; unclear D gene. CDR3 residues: CASSPLAGSSPLHF. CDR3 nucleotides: TGTGCCAGCTCACCCCTCGCCGGTAGTTCACCCCTCCACTTT.